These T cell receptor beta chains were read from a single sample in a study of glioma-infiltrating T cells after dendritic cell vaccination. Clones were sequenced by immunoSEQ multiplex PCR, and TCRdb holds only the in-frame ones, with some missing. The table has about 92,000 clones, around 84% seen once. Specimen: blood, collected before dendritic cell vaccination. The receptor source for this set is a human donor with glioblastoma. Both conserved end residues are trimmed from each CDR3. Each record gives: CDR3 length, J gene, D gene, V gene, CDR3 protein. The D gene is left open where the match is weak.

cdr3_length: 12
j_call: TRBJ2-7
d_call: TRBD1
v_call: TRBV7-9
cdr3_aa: ASSRTGGAYEQY

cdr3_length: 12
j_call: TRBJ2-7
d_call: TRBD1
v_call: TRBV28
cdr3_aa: ASSLLTDRGHQY

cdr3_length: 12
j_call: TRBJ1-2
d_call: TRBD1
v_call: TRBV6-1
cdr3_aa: ASSLDRTNYGYT

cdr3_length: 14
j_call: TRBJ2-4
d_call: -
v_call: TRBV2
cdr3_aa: ASSALDLGVFYIQY

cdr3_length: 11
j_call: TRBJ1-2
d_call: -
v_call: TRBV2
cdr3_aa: ASSPDSNYGYT

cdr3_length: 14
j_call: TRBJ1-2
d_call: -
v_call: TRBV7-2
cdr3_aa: ASSLDGATRYYGYT

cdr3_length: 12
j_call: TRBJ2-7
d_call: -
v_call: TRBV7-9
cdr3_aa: ASSLVGTNYEQY

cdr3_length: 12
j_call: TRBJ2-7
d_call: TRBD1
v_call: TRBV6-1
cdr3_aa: ASSYSGQGYEQY

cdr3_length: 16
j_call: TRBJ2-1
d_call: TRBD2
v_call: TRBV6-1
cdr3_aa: ASSERFQREVTYNEQF

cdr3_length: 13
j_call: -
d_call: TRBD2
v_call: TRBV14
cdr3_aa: ASSLSGGATYEQY

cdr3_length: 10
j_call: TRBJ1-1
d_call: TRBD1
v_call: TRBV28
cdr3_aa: ASGDRGQEAF

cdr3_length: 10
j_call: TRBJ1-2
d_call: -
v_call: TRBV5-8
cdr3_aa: ASSLGVGGYT

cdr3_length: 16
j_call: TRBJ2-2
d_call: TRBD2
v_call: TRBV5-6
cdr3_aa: ASSGRRGAKTNTGELF

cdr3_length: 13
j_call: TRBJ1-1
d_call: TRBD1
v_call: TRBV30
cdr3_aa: AWSVGRTGNTEAF

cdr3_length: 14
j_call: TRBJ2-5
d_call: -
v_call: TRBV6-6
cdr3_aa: ASSYYSNNPQETQY

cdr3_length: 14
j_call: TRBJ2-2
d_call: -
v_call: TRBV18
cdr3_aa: ASSPKEGRNTGELF

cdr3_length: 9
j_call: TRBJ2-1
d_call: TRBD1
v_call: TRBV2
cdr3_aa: ASSVRGEQF

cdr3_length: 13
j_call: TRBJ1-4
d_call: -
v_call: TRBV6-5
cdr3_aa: ASSYSQATNEKLF

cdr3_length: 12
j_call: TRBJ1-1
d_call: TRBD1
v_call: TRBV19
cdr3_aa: ATRTGLMNTEAF

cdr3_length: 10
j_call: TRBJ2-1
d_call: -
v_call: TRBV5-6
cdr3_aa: ASSLGVGEQF

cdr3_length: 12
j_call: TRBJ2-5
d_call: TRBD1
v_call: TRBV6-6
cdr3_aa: AISTGGMGETQY

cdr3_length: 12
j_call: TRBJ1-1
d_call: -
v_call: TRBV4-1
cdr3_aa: ASRPQGLNTEAF

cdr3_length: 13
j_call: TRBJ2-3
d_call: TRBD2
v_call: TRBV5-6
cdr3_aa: ASSPAGTSSVNRY

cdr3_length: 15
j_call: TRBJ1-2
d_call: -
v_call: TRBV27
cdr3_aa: ASSLEAEGRGDYGYT

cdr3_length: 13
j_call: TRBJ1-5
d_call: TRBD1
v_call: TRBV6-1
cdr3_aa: ASTPTGASNQPQH

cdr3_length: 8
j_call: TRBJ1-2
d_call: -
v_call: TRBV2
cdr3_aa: ASRRDGYT

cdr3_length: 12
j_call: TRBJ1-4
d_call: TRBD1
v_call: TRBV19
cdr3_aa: ASRTGTENEKLF

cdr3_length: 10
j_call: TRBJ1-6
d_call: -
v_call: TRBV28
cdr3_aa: ASTSQGSPLH

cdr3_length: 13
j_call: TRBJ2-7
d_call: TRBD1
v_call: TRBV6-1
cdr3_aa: ASSEAETGGYEQY

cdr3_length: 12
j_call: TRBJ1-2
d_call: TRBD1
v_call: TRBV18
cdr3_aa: ASSPRDRVYGYT

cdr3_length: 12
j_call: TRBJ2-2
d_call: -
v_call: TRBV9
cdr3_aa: ASSVSSNTGELF

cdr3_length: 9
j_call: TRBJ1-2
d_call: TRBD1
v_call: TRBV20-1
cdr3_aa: SAHRDRGYT

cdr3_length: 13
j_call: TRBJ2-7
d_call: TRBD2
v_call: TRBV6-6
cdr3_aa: ASSYGSGEAYEQY

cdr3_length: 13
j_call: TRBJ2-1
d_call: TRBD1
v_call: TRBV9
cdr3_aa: ASSVVGQALNEQF

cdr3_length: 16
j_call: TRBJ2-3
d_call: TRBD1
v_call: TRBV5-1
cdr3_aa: ASSIGTGRIDLTDTQY

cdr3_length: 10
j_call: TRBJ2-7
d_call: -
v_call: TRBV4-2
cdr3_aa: ASSQVTGEQY

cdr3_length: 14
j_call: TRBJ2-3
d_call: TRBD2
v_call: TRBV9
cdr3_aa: ASSPSSGGSTDTQY

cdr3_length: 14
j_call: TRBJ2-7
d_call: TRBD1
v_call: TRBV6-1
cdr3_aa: ASSVGQGNPSYEQY

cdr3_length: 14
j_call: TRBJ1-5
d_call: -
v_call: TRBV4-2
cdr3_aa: ASSQTRLTSNQPQH

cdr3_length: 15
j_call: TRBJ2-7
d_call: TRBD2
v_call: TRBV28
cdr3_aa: ASSFVAGGGSSYEQY

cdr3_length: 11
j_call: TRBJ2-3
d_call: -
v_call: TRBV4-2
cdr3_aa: ASSQVAGDTQY

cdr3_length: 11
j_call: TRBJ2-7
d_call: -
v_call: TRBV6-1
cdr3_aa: ASPSGNSYEQY

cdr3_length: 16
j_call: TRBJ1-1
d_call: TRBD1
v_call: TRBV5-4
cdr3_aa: ASSLPSGTGGMNTEAF

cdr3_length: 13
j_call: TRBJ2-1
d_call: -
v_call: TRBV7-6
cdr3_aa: ASSPVALGNNEQF

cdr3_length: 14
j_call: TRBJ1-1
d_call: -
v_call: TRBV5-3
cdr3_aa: ARSLFRDKQNTEAF

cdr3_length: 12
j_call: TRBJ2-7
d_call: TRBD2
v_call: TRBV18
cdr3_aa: ASSPRRGTYEQY

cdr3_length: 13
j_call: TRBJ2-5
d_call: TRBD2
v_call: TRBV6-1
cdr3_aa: ASSDLAGGQETQY

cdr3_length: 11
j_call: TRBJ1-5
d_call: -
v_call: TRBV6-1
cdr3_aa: ASSDRRGQPQH

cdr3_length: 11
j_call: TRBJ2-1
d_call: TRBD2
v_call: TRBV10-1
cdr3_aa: AKGTSGSNEQF

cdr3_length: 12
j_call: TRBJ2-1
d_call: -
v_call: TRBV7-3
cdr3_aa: ASSEGQGYNEQF

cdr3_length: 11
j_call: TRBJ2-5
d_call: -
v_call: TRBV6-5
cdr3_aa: ASKQRRAETQY

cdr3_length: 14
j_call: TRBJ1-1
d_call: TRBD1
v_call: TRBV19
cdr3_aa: ASSPQGQALNTEAF